The 6 T cell receptor beta chains given below trace back to one sample, sequenced in a study of identical twins. TCRdb re-analysed the 5' RACE reads in MiXCR, keeping a single row per CDR3 protein. Of approximately 190,000 distinct CDR3 sequences listed, more than 15% were seen once; the top ten hold 40% to 45%. The same data also contributed to another study, on T cells expressing NK-cell markers.

The sample taken for sequencing was CD8+ T cells sorted from blood. These TCRs come from a young woman in good health.

The gene calls are TRBV7-7 and TRBJ2-1, with unresolved D. V was shortened by 1 base and J by 7 bases, with 11 bases between the two germline ends. The CDR3 length is 14 residues. Germline assignment: CDR1 SSHAT and CDR2 FNYEAQ (reference sequence). CDR3 amino acids: CASSLGGFPNEQFF. In DNA form, the CDR3 reads TGTGCCAGCAGCTTAGGGGGTTTCCCGAATGAGCAGTTCTTC.

This clonotype occurred a few times. The chain is built from TRBV14 and TRBJ1-5; D call uncertain. Germline assignment: CDR1 SGHDN and CDR2 FVKESK. V was trimmed by 3 bases and J by 6 bases, leaving 9 bases between them. The CDR3 extends over 13 amino acids. The CDR3 DNA follows: TGTGCCAGCAGCCATGGTCCGGGTCAGCCCCAGCATTTT. Its translation is CASSHGPGQPQHF.

The genes are TRBV16 and TRBJ2-5, with D possibly being TRBD1 or TRBD2 (5 bases each). CDR1 and CDR2 from the germline V gene are KGHSY and FQNENV. The germline V and J ends were trimmed by 2 bases and 7 bases, with 14 bases remaining between them. The CDR3 has 14 amino acids. The CDR3 nucleotides read TGTGCCAGCAGCCAAATCGAGGGGACGGGGACCCAGTACTTC. Its translation: CASSQIEGTGTQYF. Full variable domain (missing parts from reference TRBV16 and TRBJ2-5): GEEVAQTPKHLVRGEGQKAKLYCAPIKGHSYVFWYQQVLKNEFKFLISFQNENVFDETGMPKERFSAKCLPNSPCSLEIQATKLEDSAVYFCASSQIEGTGTQYFGPGTRLLVL.

The rearrangement links TRBV7-9 to TRBJ2-7, with 9 bases aligning to TRBD1. Trimming took 1 base from V and 4 from J; bases not matched to a gene: 8. CDR1 and CDR2 from the germline V gene are SEHNR and FQNEAQ (reference sequence). The CDR3 covers 16 residues. The CDR3 DNA reads as TGTGCCAGCAGCTTAGTACGACGGACAGGGGATTACGAGCAGTACTTC. Its translation is CASSLVRRTGDYEQYF.

The chain carries TRBV20-1 and TRBJ2-7; D is undetermined. This CDR3 has 13 residues. Trimming stripped 6 bases from V and 0 bases from J, with 12 bases between. Per germline, CDR1 DFQATT and CDR2 SNEGSKA (reference sequence). CDR3: CSASAPGSYEQYF. Here the CDR3 DNA reads TGCAGTGCCTCCGCTCCGGGCTCCTACGAGCAGTACTTC.

This clonotype was found a few times. The rearrangement joins TRBV12-3 or TRBV12-4 to TRBJ2-7; D remains unclear. Trimming pared 2 bases from V and 6 bases from J, leaving 8 bases between. The CDR3 loop spans 12 amino acids. CDR3 residues: CASSLSRTEQYF. In nucleotides, the CDR3 is TGTGCCAGCAGTTTATCTAGGACCGAGCAGTACTTC.